This section outlines one T cell receptor (beta chain) sequence together with its context. This entry is derived from a study of T cells after yellow fever vaccination. Study context: SMART-Seq v4 Ultra Low Input handled preparation of low-cell-number fractions.

TCRdb reprocessed the 5' RACE reads via MiXCR and lists one record per CDR3 protein. The sample has some 300,000 distinct CDR3 sequences; around 11% are singletons. Germline V CDR1 and CDR2: SNHLY, FYNNEI. The CDR3 contains 15 residues. With 8 bases removed from V and 0 bases from J, the gap between germline ends came to 17 bases. The chain carries TRBV2 and TRBJ2-7; D gene unclear. The source is a man between 18 and 35 years old who received the YFV17D yellow fever vaccine. The source was CD4+ T cells sorted from PBMCs, collected 45 days after the yellow fever booster vaccination. DNA for the CDR3: TGTGCCAGCTGTATCACTCAGGCAAGCTCCTACGAGCAGTACTTC. Its translation: CASCITQASSYEQYF.